Listed below are T cell receptor beta chains from one sample, sequenced in a study of shared clonotypes between healthy human individuals. Sequencing was performed with immunoSEQ multiplex PCR; in TCRdb, only in-frame clones are kept and a portion is missing. Found here are 300,000 to 400,000 clones, around 86% of them singletons; the top ten hold under 20%. Sample: memory CD8+ T cells sorted from blood. All receptors derive from a man between 18 and 29 years old in good health. Each CDR3 is given with its conserved first and last residue.

v_call: TRBV4-3
j_call: TRBJ1-1
cdr3_aa: CASSQETGYTEAFF

v_call: TRBV4-1
j_call: TRBJ2-1
cdr3_aa: CASSQEGQGANEQFF

v_call: TRBV5-6
j_call: TRBJ2-7
cdr3_aa: CASSFGTVYEQYF

v_call: TRBV18
j_call: TRBJ2-7
cdr3_aa: CASSPDGTYEQYF

v_call: TRBV5-8
j_call: TRBJ2-7
cdr3_aa: CASGTGVGYEQYF

v_call: TRBV10-2
j_call: TRBJ2-5
cdr3_aa: CASSVGTATQETQYF

v_call: TRBV7-6
j_call: TRBJ2-7
cdr3_aa: CASSLGVYEQYF

v_call: TRBV13
j_call: TRBJ2-7
cdr3_aa: CASSSTEDEQYF

v_call: TRBV27
j_call: TRBJ2-1
cdr3_aa: CATIRGHEQFF

v_call: TRBV4-3
j_call: TRBJ1-3
cdr3_aa: CASSQDGTGTNTIYF

v_call: TRBV9
j_call: TRBJ2-2
cdr3_aa: CASSGRTDTSTGELFF

v_call: TRBV7-9
j_call: TRBJ1-6
cdr3_aa: CASSFNTRNSPLHF

v_call: TRBV6-1
j_call: TRBJ1-5
cdr3_aa: CASNEYRGLGNQPQHF

v_call: TRBV11-2
j_call: TRBJ1-5
cdr3_aa: CASSPPGQPQHF

v_call: TRBV5-1
j_call: TRBJ2-1
cdr3_aa: CASSLTGDNEQFF

v_call: TRBV10-3
j_call: TRBJ1-5
cdr3_aa: CATTTGKGWRTQHF

v_call: TRBV7-2
j_call: TRBJ1-1
cdr3_aa: CASSLPGVVGAFF

v_call: TRBV5-6
j_call: TRBJ1-2
cdr3_aa: CASSLESGWNHGYTF

v_call: TRBV28
j_call: TRBJ2-3
cdr3_aa: CASRLGLDGTDTQYF

v_call: TRBV29-1
j_call: TRBJ2-1
cdr3_aa: CSVTTSSYNEQFF

v_call: TRBV5-1
j_call: TRBJ2-7
cdr3_aa: CASRLVGLASYEQYF

v_call: TRBV7-9
j_call: TRBJ1-5
cdr3_aa: CASSLRARFYSNQPQHF

v_call: TRBV12-2
j_call: TRBJ1-1
cdr3_aa: CASRLQSRGPRIMNTEAFF

v_call: TRBV9
j_call: TRBJ2-2
cdr3_aa: CASSPYLSGGELFF

v_call: TRBV9
j_call: TRBJ2-1
cdr3_aa: CASSADRGTTNEQFF

v_call: TRBV28
j_call: TRBJ1-1
cdr3_aa: CASTLTGRTEAFF

v_call: TRBV7-9
j_call: TRBJ2-1
cdr3_aa: CASSPAGGAKGGNEQFF

v_call: TRBV18
j_call: TRBJ2-5
cdr3_aa: CASSPGQTRETQYF

v_call: TRBV7-9
j_call: TRBJ2-3
cdr3_aa: CASSLGSLSSTDTQYF

v_call: TRBV11-2
j_call: TRBJ2-3
cdr3_aa: CASSSPGGSGGRDTQYF

v_call: TRBV11-2
j_call: TRBJ2-7
cdr3_aa: CASSLAEFESYEQYF

v_call: TRBV19
j_call: TRBJ1-1
cdr3_aa: CASSIFGNEAFF

v_call: TRBV6-5
j_call: TRBJ2-1
cdr3_aa: CASSPDRGVEQFF

v_call: TRBV4-2
j_call: TRBJ1-4
cdr3_aa: CASSQVGSAEKLFF

v_call: TRBV27
j_call: TRBJ2-7
cdr3_aa: CASSWLQGYEQYF

v_call: TRBV4-1
j_call: TRBJ2-7
cdr3_aa: CASSQVLQEYEQYF

v_call: TRBV27
j_call: TRBJ2-1
cdr3_aa: CASSPTVGLRTDEQFF

v_call: TRBV9
j_call: TRBJ2-5
cdr3_aa: CASSPGLAGGPRETQYF

v_call: TRBV7-2
j_call: TRBJ2-7
cdr3_aa: CASSFAYPRTTYEQYF

v_call: TRBV30
j_call: TRBJ1-4
cdr3_aa: CAWRKTLSNEKLFF

v_call: TRBV27
j_call: TRBJ2-7
cdr3_aa: CASSLSSGTGRYEQYF

v_call: TRBV27
j_call: TRBJ2-1
cdr3_aa: CASSFFGHEQFF

v_call: TRBV10-2
j_call: TRBJ2-7
cdr3_aa: CASSDLGPFLYEQYF

v_call: TRBV4-1
j_call: TRBJ1-5
cdr3_aa: CASSQGGYSNQPQHF

v_call: TRBV5-1
j_call: TRBJ2-7
cdr3_aa: CASSFAAEDWVYEQYF

v_call: TRBV5-1
j_call: TRBJ1-1
cdr3_aa: CASSRMGWDTEAFF

v_call: TRBV1
j_call: TRBJ2-1
cdr3_aa: CTSSQHSYNEQFF